This TCR beta chain was retrieved from a study of T cell repertoires in cytomegalovirus infection. Only a few counts were recorded for this clonotype. What it recognizes is unknown. Findings and caveats of the study: CMV-specific TCR beta clonotypes restricted by HLA-C were the ones dominating the ex vivo response.

TCRdb itself ran the reads through MiXCR, one entry per CDR3 protein. The table shows about 770,000 distinct CDR3 sequences, with roughly 29% occurring only once. The receptor's source is a human donor in good health (CMV status not recorded). Some clones in this sample may be carry-over from other donors' samples. The starting material was cultured CD8+ T cells from PBMCs, obtained from culture after CMV antigen stimulation.

CDR3 DNA sequence: TGTGCCAGCAGCGTACCCAGGGGGGGTGAGCAGTTCTTC. This gives the protein CASSVPRGGEQFF. The V and J genes are TRBV7-9 and TRBJ2-1; D is possibly TRBD1 or TRBD2 (7 bases each). This CDR3 spans 13 amino acids. V was trimmed by 5 bases and J by 9 bases, leaving 14 bases between them. The V gene's germline CDR1 is SEHNR and CDR2 FQNEAQ (reference sequence).